These 18 T cell receptor beta chains originate from one sample sequenced in a study of CD8+CD57+ T cells in acquired aplastic anemia. TCR beta VDJ combinations and CDR3 sequences were profiled from genomic DNA. TCRdb recomputed calls from the reads with MiXCR, one row per CDR3 protein. Among under 200,000 distinct CDR3 sequences listed, about two thirds were seen once. Those patients picked for sequencing had displayed CD8+CD57+ cell expansion on flow cytometry. Sequencing was carried out using sorted CD4+, CD8+, or CD8+CD57+ T cells (not recorded which) from PBMCs. These receptors were obtained from a human donor with aplastic anemia.

This clonotype was detected only a few times. V and J are TRBV20-1 and TRBJ2-7; D gene uncertain. Trimming took 1 base from V and 4 from J, leaving 8 bases between them. The CDR3 has 12 amino acids. Germline V CDR1 and CDR2: DFQATT, SNEGSKA (reference sequence). CDR3 sequence (DNA): TGCAGTGCTAGAGCCCTGGGTTACGAGCAGTACTTC. The encoded protein is CSARALGYEQYF.

This sequence joins TRBV5-6 and TRBJ1-5, with D unresolved. This CDR3 is built from 13 residues. Germline V gene sequence: CDR1 SGHDT, CDR2 YYEEEE. V lost 3 bases and J 7 bases, leaving 11 bases between the germline ends. Written as DNA, the CDR3 is TGTGCCAGCAGCTCTGACCTGGGGCAGCCCCAGCATTTT. Amino acid sequence: CASSSDLGQPQHF.

The rearrangement uses TRBV19 and TRBJ2-7; D not certain. V lost 3 bases and J 0 bases, leaving 9 bases between the germline ends. The CDR3 spans 14 residues. Per the germline V gene, CDR1 is LNHDA and CDR2 is SQIVND (reference sequence). The CDR3 DNA reads TGTGCCAGTAGTATTACAGATGACTCCTACGAGCAGTACTTC. Translated: CASSITDDSYEQYF.

V usage is TRBV7-2 and J usage is TRBJ2-1; no reliable D call. The CDR3 extends over 15 amino acids. The V gene's germline CDR1 is SGHTA and CDR2 FQGNSA. Trimming took 2 bases from V and 3 from J, leaving 11 bases between them. In nucleotides, the CDR3 is TGTGCCAGCAGCTTAATTCCTGGGGTCTACAATGAGCAGTTCTTC. This translates into CASSLIPGVYNEQFF.

This clonotype occurred a few times. This sequence joins TRBV2 and TRBJ2-7; D gene unclear. The CDR3 spans 13 residues. Trimming left V 8 bases short and J 1 base short, with 12 bases between. The germline CDR1 and CDR2 sequences are SNHLY and FYNNEI. Written as DNA, the CDR3 is TGTGCCAGCTTCACATCGGCATCCTACGAGCAGTACTTC. As protein: CASFTSASYEQYF.

The rearrangement joins TRBV20-1 to TRBJ1-1; D remains unclear. Germline-derived CDR1 and CDR2 are DFQATT and SNEGSKA (reference sequence). Trimming removed 6 bases from V and 1 base from J, with 15 bases in between. The CDR3 is 14 amino acids. The CDR3 spells CSARRAGKNTEAFF. Written as DNA, the CDR3 is TGCAGTGCCCGGCGGGCGGGGAAGAACACTGAAGCTTTCTTT.

The CDR3 bases are TGTGCCAGCAGCCACTATGGGGGCACTGAAGCTTTCTTT. Protein: CASSHYGGTEAFF. This chain connects TRBV7-9 to TRBJ1-1, with D tentatively TRBD1 (5 bases). The CDR3 extends over 13 amino acids. V lost 5 bases to trimming and J lost 4 bases, with 11 bases between them. CDR1 is SEHNR and CDR2 is FQNEAQ in the germline V gene (reference sequence).

V is TRBV19 and J is TRBJ1-2; D remains unclear. Germline V gene lookup returns CDR1 LNHDA and CDR2 SQIVND (reference sequence). The CDR3 sequence is 14 residues long. V was cut by 5 bases and J by 4 bases, with 14 bases left in between. The CDR3 reads CASSPGREGYGYTF. In nucleotides, the CDR3 is TGTGCCAGTAGTCCCGGACGGGAGGGCTATGGCTACACCTTC.

This sequence joins TRBV2 and TRBJ2-1; 7 bases align to TRBD1. V shed 2 bases and J 1 base; nucleotides not matched to a gene: 2. The germline CDR1 and CDR2 sequences are SNHLY and FYNNEI. This CDR3 has 15 residues. The CDR3 spells CASSENRGSYNEQFF. Written as DNA, the CDR3 is TGTGCCAGCAGTGAAAACAGGGGTTCCTACAATGAGCAGTTCTTC.

The V gene is TRBV24-1, the J gene TRBJ2-7, with D possibly TRBD1 on 6 matching bases. This CDR3 spans 15 amino acids. Germline CDR1 KGHDR, CDR2 SFDVKD. V was pared by 4 bases and J by 3 bases, with 15 bases between. CDR3 coding DNA: TGTGCCACCAGTGAGCACAGGGTGGGCTTCTACGAGCAGTACTTC. Amino acids: CATSEHRVGFYEQYF.

This rearrangement joins TRBV2 to TRBJ2-7; D uncertain. Germline lookup yields CDR1 SNHLY and CDR2 FYNNEI. The CDR3 is 9 amino acids. V was shortened by 6 bases and J by 5 bases, with 2 bases between the two germline ends. The CDR3 spells CASSNEQYF. The CDR3 DNA reads TGTGCCAGCAGCAACGAGCAGTACTTC.

This sequence joins TRBV7-9 and TRBJ2-7, with 9 bases matching TRBD1. The CDR3 is 16 residues long. Germline-derived CDR1 and CDR2 are SEHNR and FQNEAQ (reference sequence). The V segment lost 3 bases and the J segment 2 bases; nucleotides outside the gene matches: 8. This chain's CDR3 is CASSLRRGQGPYEQYF. In nucleotides, the CDR3 is TGTGCCAGCAGCTTGCGCCGGGGACAGGGACCCTACGAGCAGTACTTC.

V is TRBV7-2 and J is TRBJ2-7; 8 nucleotides align to TRBD2. The V gene end was trimmed by 1 base and the J gene end by 7 bases; junction bases not matched to a gene: 9. CDR3 length: 15 residues. The germline gives CDR1 SGHTA, CDR2 FQGNSA. CDR3 sequence: CASSLGAGGGYEQYF. The CDR3 coding sequence is TGTGCCAGCAGCTTAGGTGCGGGAGGTGGTTATGAGCAGTACTTC.

The genes are TRBV19 and TRBJ2-3; the match to TRBD1 covers 8 bases. Germline lookup yields CDR1 LNHDA and CDR2 SQIVND (reference sequence). The CDR3 is 14 residues long. V lost 5 bases to trimming and J lost 5 bases; unmatched junction nucleotides: 6. Here the CDR3 reads CASSLGQGGDTQYF. Written as DNA, the CDR3 is TGTGCCAGTAGTCTCGGACAGGGTGGAGATACGCAGTATTTT.

This chain links TRBV20-1 with TRBJ2-7; D uncertain. Germline loops: CDR1 DFQATT, CDR2 SNEGSKA (reference sequence). The CDR3 extends over 14 amino acids. The V end lost 2 bases, the J end lost 0 bases, and 11 bases lay between the germline ends. CDR3 residues: CSARPRRSSYEQYF. The CDR3 nucleotides read TGCAGTGCTAGACCGCGACGCAGCTCCTACGAGCAGTACTTC.

This clonotype came up a few times. The chain couples TRBV20-1 to TRBJ1-6; the D is unclear. The CDR3 runs 12 residues. V was shortened by 1 base and J by 7 bases, with 5 bases between the two germline ends. The V gene's germline CDR1 is DFQATT and CDR2 SNEGSKA (reference sequence). The CDR3 sequence: CSARVLNSPLHF. The CDR3 DNA is TGCAGTGCTAGAGTCTTAAATTCACCCCTCCACTTT.

V usage is TRBV6-4 and J usage is TRBJ2-2; 12 bases align to TRBD2. CDR1 MRHNA and CDR2 SNTAGT come from the germline V gene. The length of the CDR3 is 16 residues. V was clipped by 6 bases and J by 1 base; unmatched bases: 3. Written as DNA, the CDR3 is TGTGCCAGCAGCGTGGGACTAGCGGGGAACACCGGGGAGCTGTTTTTT. It encodes CASSVGLAGNTGELFF.

This clonotype has just a few counts. The V call is TRBV19, the J call TRBJ2-1; 9 bases map to TRBD1. CDR1 LNHDA and CDR2 SQIVND come from the germline V gene (reference sequence). The ends lost 4 bases at V and 12 bases at J; junction bases unmatched: 7. The CDR3 totals 13 residues. CDR3 nucleotide sequence: TGTGCCAGTAGTAGTACAGGGGGCGCAGGGCAGTTCTTC. Translated: CASSSTGGAGQFF.